A selection of T cell receptor beta chains follows, all from one sample in a study of identical twins. TCRdb analysed the 5' RACE reads with MiXCR anew, one entry per CDR3 protein. Found here are roughly 540,000 distinct CDR3 sequences, 22% of them singletons; the top ten hold roughly 0.91%. These data were likewise used in another study, on T cells expressing NK-cell markers.

The sequencing input was CD4+ T cells sorted from blood. These receptors were collected from a young woman in good health. CDR3s include the opening cysteine and the closing phenylalanine or tryptophan. A D gene is named only where the DNA matches it firmly. A clone size is listed for some rows: how often the clone was seen (once, few, many), or a class if it is expanded.

v_gene	d_gene	j_gene	abundance	CDR3aa	CDR3nt
TRBV4-3	TRBD1	TRBJ1-4	-	CASSQHTRGRNEKLFF	TGCGCCAGCAGCCAACACACCAGGGGGCGAAATGAAAAACTGTTTTTT
TRBV15	TRBD1	TRBJ1-2	-	CATSKQGDGYTF	TGTGCCACCAGTAAACAGGGGGATGGCTACACCTTC
TRBV24-1	TRBD2	TRBJ2-1	many	CATSDQRGGDEQFF	TGTGCCACCAGTGACCAGCGGGGGGGCGATGAGCAGTTCTTC
TRBV20-1	-	TRBJ1-2	few	CSANGPLYGYTF	TGCAGTGCTAACGGGCCGCTCTATGGCTACACCTTC
TRBV11-2	-	TRBJ2-7	-	CASSLVRSTNEQYF	TGTGCCAGCAGCTTAGTTCGCAGCACCAACGAGCAGTACTTC
TRBV2	-	TRBJ2-3	few	CASRPRARNTDTQYF	TGTGCCAGCCGGCCCCGAGCTCGAAACACAGATACGCAGTATTTT
TRBV3-1	-	TRBJ2-6	once	CASSQGRPGRSSGANVLTF	TGTGCCAGCAGCCAAGGTAGGCCTGGACGAAGCTCTGGGGCCAACGTCCTGACTTTC
TRBV6-1	-	TRBJ2-7	-	CASAIDVLRYEQYF	TGTGCCAGCGCCATTGACGTCCTAAGATACGAGCAGTACTTC
TRBV29-1	-	TRBJ2-7	-	CSASPILGGTRHPEQYF	TGCAGTGCTAGCCCCATACTGGGCGGGACTCGCCATCCCGAGCAGTACTTC
TRBV5-6	-	TRBJ2-1	-	CASQIAGDPYNEQFF	TGTGCCAGCCAAATAGCAGGGGATCCTTACAATGAGCAGTTCTTC
TRBV20-1	TRBD1	TRBJ2-7	few	CSAGAGTVSYEQYF	TGCAGTGCTGGAGCCGGGACAGTCTCCTACGAGCAGTACTTC
TRBV12-3/TRBV12-4	TRBD2	TRBJ2-3	few	CASRARGGTDTQYF	TGTGCCAGCCGAGCTCGGGGGGGCACAGATACGCAGTATTTT
TRBV9	-	TRBJ2-7	few	CASSVRATSYEQYF	TGTGCCAGCAGCGTTAGGGCGACCTCCTACGAGCAGTACTTC
TRBV3-1	TRBD1	TRBJ1-1	few	CASSPLGGDTEAFF	TGTGCCAGCAGCCCTTTAGGGGGCGACACTGAAGCTTTCTTT
TRBV2	TRBD1	TRBJ1-1	many	CASSGQGAGTEAFF	TGTGCCAGCAGCGGACAGGGGGCTGGCACTGAAGCTTTCTTT
TRBV9	-	TRBJ2-5	-	CASSVEWGETQYF	TGTGCCAGCAGCGTAGAATGGGGAGAGACCCAGTACTTC
TRBV5-1	TRBD1	TRBJ1-5	-	CASSPDRASQPQHF	TGCGCCAGCAGCCCGGACAGGGCATCTCAGCCCCAGCATTTT
TRBV21-1	-	TRBJ2-7	-	CASSIVGGNEQYF	TGTGCCAGCAGCATTGTAGGGGGCAACGAGCAGTACTTC
TRBV5-1	-	TRBJ2-3	-	CASSLGGEQTQYF	TGCGCCAGCAGCTTGGGGGGAGAACAGACGCAGTATTTT
TRBV5-1	-	TRBJ1-6	-	CASSYITGGYSPLHF	TGCGCCAGCAGCTACATTACGGGGGGATATTCACCCCTCCACTTT
TRBV2	-	TRBJ2-3	-	CASSTNGRTDTQYF	TGTGCCAGCAGCACCAACGGACGGACAGATACGCAGTATTTT
TRBV5-1	-	TRBJ2-7	few	CASSLVSTYEQYF	TGCGCCAGCAGCTTGGTAAGCACCTACGAGCAGTACTTC
TRBV24-1	-	TRBJ2-4	few	CATSDNETPPKNIQYF	TGTGCCACCAGTGACAACGAGACACCTCCCAAAAACATTCAGTACTTC
TRBV12-3/TRBV12-4	-	TRBJ2-5	-	CASRTRNQETQYF	TGTGCCAGCAGAACACGGAACCAAGAGACCCAGTACTTC
TRBV12-3/TRBV12-4	-	TRBJ1-2	many	CASSPFFYGYTF	TGTGCCAGCAGCCCGTTTTTCTATGGCTACACCTTC
TRBV7-2	-	TRBJ2-7	-	CASSDLGGVTYEQYF	TGTGCCAGCAGCGACCTAGGAGGGGTTACCTACGAGCAGTACTTC
TRBV5-1	TRBD1	TRBJ2-7	-	CASSLDGWGQTLYEQYF	TGCGCCAGCAGCTTGGATGGGTGGGGACAGACTCTCTACGAGCAGTACTTC
TRBV20-1	-	TRBJ2-1	-	CSVRDRLFDEQFF	TGCAGTGTCCGGGACCGCCTCTTCGATGAGCAGTTCTTC
TRBV5-1	-	TRBJ2-3	-	CASSLEAQGDTQYF	TGCGCCAGCAGCTTGGAGGCACAGGGAGATACGCAGTATTTT
TRBV29-1	TRBD1	TRBJ1-5	many	CSVTGTDSNQPQHF	TGCAGCGTCACCGGGACAGATAGCAATCAGCCCCAGCATTTT
TRBV20-1	-	TRBJ1-1	-	CSAREQEITEAFF	TGCAGTGCTAGAGAACAGGAGATCACTGAAGCTTTCTTT
TRBV18	-	TRBJ2-5	few	CASSPLRVQETQYF	TGTGCCAGCTCACCGTTAAGGGTTCAAGAGACCCAGTACTTC
TRBV10-3	TRBD2	TRBJ2-3	few	CAISRRASGRAGADTQYF	TGTGCCATCAGCCGGCGGGCTAGCGGGAGGGCCGGTGCAGATACGCAGTATTTT
TRBV20-1	TRBD1	TRBJ1-4	few	CSASTGTGNEKLFF	TGCAGTGCCTCAACCGGGACAGGGAATGAAAAACTGTTTTTT
TRBV11-3	-	TRBJ1-1	-	CASTPGADEAFF	TGTGCCAGCACCCCGGGGGCGGATGAAGCTTTCTTT
TRBV20-1	-	TRBJ2-1	-	CSARDPLSNNEQFF	TGCAGTGCTAGAGATCCCCTCTCCAACAATGAGCAGTTCTTC
TRBV27	-	TRBJ2-1	few	CASRWDPYNEQFF	TGTGCCAGCAGGTGGGACCCCTACAATGAGCAGTTCTTC
TRBV4-3	-	TRBJ2-5	many	CASSQSPRSGTYKETQYF	TGCGCCAGCAGCCAAAGTCCCAGGTCCGGGACCTATAAGGAGACCCAGTACTTC
TRBV7-8	TRBD2	TRBJ2-5	once	CASSGTSQGETQYF	TGTGCCAGCAGCGGGACTAGCCAGGGGGAGACCCAGTACTTC
TRBV6-5	-	TRBJ1-6	few	CASSSLTVRNSPLHF	TGTGCCAGCAGTTCCCTTACGGTCAGAAATTCACCCCTCCACTTT
TRBV3-1	TRBD1	TRBJ2-7	-	CASSPTGQGNEQYF	TGTGCCAGCAGCCCCACCGGACAGGGCAACGAGCAGTACTTC
TRBV25-1	-	TRBJ2-3	-	CVTGSTDTQYF	TGTGTCACGGGGAGCACAGATACGCAGTATTTT
TRBV5-4	TRBD2	TRBJ2-1	-	CASSWLRTSGSGSYNEQFF	TGTGCCAGCAGCTGGTTGCGGACTAGCGGGAGTGGGTCCTACAATGAGCAGTTCTTC
TRBV12-3/TRBV12-4	-	TRBJ2-1	few	CASSLWGWPYNEQFF	TGTGCCAGCAGTTTGTGGGGGTGGCCCTACAATGAGCAGTTCTTC
TRBV12-5	-	TRBJ1-5	few	CASGLVAQGEQPQHF	TGTGCTAGTGGTTTGGTTGCTCAGGGAGAGCAGCCCCAGCATTTT
TRBV2	TRBD2	TRBJ2-3	few	CASRLAALGTDTQYF	TGTGCCAGCAGACTAGCGGCCCTAGGCACAGATACGCAGTATTTT
TRBV6-2/TRBV6-3	TRBD2	TRBJ2-3	few	CASSYGVLAESTDTQYF	TGTGCCAGCAGTTACGGCGTGCTAGCGGAAAGCACAGATACGCAGTATTTT
TRBV6-1	TRBD2	TRBJ2-1	few	CASSPVGSGRVYEQFF	TGTGCCAGCAGTCCCGTGGGTAGCGGGAGGGTTTATGAGCAGTTCTTC
TRBV18	-	TRBJ1-3	few	CASSRRGVEISGNTIYF	TGTGCCAGCTCACGTCGCGGGGTCGAGATCTCTGGAAACACCATATATTTT
TRBV12-3/TRBV12-4	TRBD1	TRBJ1-1	many	CASSPGQYTEAFF	TGTGCCAGCAGTCCGGGACAGTACACTGAAGCTTTCTTT
TRBV20-1	TRBD1	TRBJ1-5	-	CSTQGGAGNSNQPQHF	TGCAGTACGCAGGGGGGAGCAGGGAATAGCAATCAGCCCCAGCATTTT
TRBV20-1	-	TRBJ2-1	-	CSARINRFNEQFF	TGCAGTGCTAGGATCAACAGGTTCAATGAGCAGTTCTTC
TRBV5-1	-	TRBJ2-7	once	CASSAVTNSYEQYF	TGCGCCAGCTCAGCCGTGACAAACTCCTACGAGCAGTACTTC
TRBV5-5	-	TRBJ1-1	-	CASSLTGTYTEAFF	TGTGCCAGCAGCTTGACAGGGACGTACACTGAAGCTTTCTTT
TRBV9	TRBD2	TRBJ2-5	once	CASSVGTGGSRQETQYF	TGTGCCAGCAGCGTAGGGACCGGCGGGAGCCGCCAAGAGACCCAGTACTTC
TRBV20-1	TRBD2	TRBJ2-5	few	CSARWTSGFQETQYF	TGCAGTGCTCGGTGGACTAGCGGGTTCCAAGAGACCCAGTACTTC
TRBV12-3/TRBV12-4	-	TRBJ1-2	-	CASSSLATGYTF	TGTGCCAGCAGTTCTCTGGCCACTGGCTACACCTTC
TRBV5-1	TRBD2	TRBJ2-1	-	CASSLALAGGYSYNEQFF	TGCGCCAGCAGCTTGGCACTAGCGGGGGGCTACTCCTACAATGAGCAGTTCTTC
TRBV20-1	TRBD2	TRBJ2-2	few	CSARLAGLNTGELFF	TGCAGTGCAAGACTAGCGGGGCTGAACACCGGGGAGCTGTTTTTT